Described below is a single T cell receptor (beta chain) sequence and its context. Original handling: Amplification from reference gene primers served as the basis for estimated nucleated cell counts. Assay: immunoSEQ multiplex PCR; the TCRdb copy retains only in-frame clones and omits some. That table supplies the V and J calls and clone size; D and trimming were determined from the DNA. The profile covers some 220,000 clones, with about 81% appearing a single time and approximately 5.6% taken by the ten largest. This sample was taken from a study of blood T cell repertoires in COVID-19. Study overall: COVID-19 samples, acute and convalescent, were from the United States, Italy and Spain. The cDNA or gDNA used as material had been derived from T cells, B-cell-depleted T cells, or PBMCs.

The trim removed 5 bases at V and 8 bases at J, leaving 8 bases unmatched. The CDR3 covers 14 residues. Germline V gives CDR1 SNHLY, CDR2 FYNNEI. This chain connects TRBV2 to TRBJ1-5, with 8 nucleotides matching TRBD1. This TCR was sampled from a woman between 65 and 79 years old with COVID-19, enrolled during active disease. Sequencing input: peripheral blood. The DNA of the CDR3 is TGTGCCAGCAGTCAGGGGGCAAGATTGGAGCCCCAGCATTTT. It codes for CASSQGARLEPQHF.